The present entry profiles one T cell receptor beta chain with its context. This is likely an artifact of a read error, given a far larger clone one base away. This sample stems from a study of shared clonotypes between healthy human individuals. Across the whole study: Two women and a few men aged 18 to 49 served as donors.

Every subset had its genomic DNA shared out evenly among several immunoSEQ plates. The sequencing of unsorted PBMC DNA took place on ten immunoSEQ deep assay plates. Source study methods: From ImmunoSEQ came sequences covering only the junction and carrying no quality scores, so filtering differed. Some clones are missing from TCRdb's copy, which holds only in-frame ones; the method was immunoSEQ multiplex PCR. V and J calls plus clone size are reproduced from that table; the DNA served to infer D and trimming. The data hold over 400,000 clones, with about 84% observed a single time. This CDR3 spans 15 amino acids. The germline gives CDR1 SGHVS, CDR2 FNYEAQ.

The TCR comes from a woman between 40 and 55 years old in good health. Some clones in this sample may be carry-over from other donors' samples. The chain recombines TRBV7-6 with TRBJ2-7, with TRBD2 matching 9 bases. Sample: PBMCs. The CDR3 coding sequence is TGTGCCAGCGGCTTAGGTGGCGGGAGGGCCTTCGAGCAGTACTTC. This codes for CASGLGGGRAFEQYF. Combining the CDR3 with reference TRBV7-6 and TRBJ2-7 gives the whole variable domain GAGVSQSPRYKVTKRGQDVALRCDPISGHVSLYWYRQALGQGPEFLTYFNYEAQQDKSGLPNDRFSAERPEGSISTLTIQRTEQRDSAMYRCASGLGGGRAFEQYFGPGTRLTVT.